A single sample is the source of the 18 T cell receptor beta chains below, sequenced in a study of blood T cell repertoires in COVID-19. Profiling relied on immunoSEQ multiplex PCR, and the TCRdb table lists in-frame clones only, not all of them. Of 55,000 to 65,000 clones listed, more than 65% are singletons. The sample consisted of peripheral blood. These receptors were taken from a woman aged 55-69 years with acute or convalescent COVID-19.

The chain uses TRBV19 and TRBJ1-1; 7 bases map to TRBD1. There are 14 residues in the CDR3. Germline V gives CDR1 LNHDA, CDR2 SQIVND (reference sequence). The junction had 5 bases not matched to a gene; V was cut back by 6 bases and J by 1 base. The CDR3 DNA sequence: TGTGCCAGTAGGCTACAGGGGTCGAACACTGAAGCTTTCTTT. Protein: CASRLQGSNTEAFF.

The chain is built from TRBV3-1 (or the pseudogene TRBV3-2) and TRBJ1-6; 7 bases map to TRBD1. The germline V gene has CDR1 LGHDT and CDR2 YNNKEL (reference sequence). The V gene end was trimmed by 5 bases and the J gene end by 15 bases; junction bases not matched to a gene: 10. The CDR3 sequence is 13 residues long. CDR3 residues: CASSVRQGGLLHF. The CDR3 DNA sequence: TGTGCCAGCAGCGTCCGACAGGGAGGACTCCTCCACTTT.

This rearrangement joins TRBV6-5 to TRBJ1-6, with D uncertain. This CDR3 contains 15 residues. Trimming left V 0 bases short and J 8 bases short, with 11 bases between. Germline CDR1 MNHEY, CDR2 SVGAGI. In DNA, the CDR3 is TGTGCCAGCAGTTACTCCTCGGGTATTGATTCACCCCTCCACTTT. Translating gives CASSYSSGIDSPLHF.

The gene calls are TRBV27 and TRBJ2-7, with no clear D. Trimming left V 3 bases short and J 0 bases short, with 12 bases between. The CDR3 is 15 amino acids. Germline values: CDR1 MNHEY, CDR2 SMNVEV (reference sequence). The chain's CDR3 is CASSLGSLPSYEQYF. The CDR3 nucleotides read TGTGCCAGCAGTTTGGGCTCCCTCCCCTCCTACGAGCAGTACTTC.

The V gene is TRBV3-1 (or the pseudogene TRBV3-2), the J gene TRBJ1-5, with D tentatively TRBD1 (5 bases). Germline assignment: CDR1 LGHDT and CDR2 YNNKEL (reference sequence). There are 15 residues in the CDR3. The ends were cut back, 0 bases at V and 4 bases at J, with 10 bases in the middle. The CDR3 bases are TGTGCCAGCAGCCAAGATTCAGGGTTGAATCAGCCCCAGCATTTT. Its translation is CASSQDSGLNQPQHF.

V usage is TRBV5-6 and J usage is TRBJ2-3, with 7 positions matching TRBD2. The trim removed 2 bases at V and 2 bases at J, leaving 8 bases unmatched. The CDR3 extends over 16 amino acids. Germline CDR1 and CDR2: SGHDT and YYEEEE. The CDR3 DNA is TGTGCCAGCAGCTTCGGCCCCAGCGGGGTCACAGATACGCAGTATTTT. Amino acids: CASSFGPSGVTDTQYF.

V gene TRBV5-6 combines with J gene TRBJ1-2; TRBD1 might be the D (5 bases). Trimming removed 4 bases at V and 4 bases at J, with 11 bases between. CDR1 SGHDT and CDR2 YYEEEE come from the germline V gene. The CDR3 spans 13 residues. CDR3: CASSPQVPYGYTF. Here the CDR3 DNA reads TGTGCCAGCAGCCCACAGGTTCCCTATGGCTACACCTTC.

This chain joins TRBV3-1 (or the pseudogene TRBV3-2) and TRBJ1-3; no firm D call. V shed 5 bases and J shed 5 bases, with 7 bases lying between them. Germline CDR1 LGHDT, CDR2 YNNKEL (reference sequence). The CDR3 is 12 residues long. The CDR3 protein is CASSSVRNTIYF. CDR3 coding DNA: TGTGCCAGCAGCTCGGTTAGAAACACCATATATTTT.

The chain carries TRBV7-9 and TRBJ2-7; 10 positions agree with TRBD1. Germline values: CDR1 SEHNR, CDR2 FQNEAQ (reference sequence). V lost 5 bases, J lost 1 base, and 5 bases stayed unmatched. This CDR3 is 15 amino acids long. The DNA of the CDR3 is TGTGCCAGCAGCGACTGGACAGGGGGGTCCTACGAGCAGTACTTC. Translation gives CASSDWTGGSYEQYF.

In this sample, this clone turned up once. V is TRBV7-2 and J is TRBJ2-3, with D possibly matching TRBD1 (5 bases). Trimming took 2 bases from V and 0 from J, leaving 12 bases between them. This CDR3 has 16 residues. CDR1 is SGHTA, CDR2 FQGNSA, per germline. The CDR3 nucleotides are TGTGCCAGCAGCTTAAAGTACAGGCCTAGCACAGATACGCAGTATTTT. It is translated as CASSLKYRPSTDTQYF.

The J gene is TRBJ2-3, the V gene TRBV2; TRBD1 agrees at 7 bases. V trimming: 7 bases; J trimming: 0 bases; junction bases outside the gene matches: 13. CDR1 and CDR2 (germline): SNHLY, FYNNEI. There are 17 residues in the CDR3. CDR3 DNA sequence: TGTGCCAGCAATAGAGTCCCGGGACAGAAAAGCACAGATACGCAGTATTTT. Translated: CASNRVPGQKSTDTQYF.

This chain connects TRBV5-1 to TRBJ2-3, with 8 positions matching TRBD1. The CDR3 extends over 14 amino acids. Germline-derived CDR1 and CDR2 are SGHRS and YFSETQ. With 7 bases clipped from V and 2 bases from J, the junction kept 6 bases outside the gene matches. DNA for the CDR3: TGCGCCAGCGCCCGGACAGGGCTCACAGATACGCAGTATTTT. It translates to CASARTGLTDTQYF.

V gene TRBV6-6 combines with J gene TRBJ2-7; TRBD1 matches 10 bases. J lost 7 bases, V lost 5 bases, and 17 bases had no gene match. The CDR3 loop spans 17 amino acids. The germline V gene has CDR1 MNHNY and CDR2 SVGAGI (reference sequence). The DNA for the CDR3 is TGTGCCAGCAGTCCAAGGGCAACCGGGACAGGGGCCAGGGAGCAGTACTTC. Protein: CASSPRATGTGAREQYF.

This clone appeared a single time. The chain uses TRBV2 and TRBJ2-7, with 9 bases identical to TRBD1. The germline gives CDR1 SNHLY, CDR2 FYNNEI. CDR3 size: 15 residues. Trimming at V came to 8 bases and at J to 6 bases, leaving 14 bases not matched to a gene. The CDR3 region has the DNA TGTGCCAGCGGTGCCAGTGGGACAGGGAGTAGCGAGCAGTACTTC. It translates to CASGASGTGSSEQYF.

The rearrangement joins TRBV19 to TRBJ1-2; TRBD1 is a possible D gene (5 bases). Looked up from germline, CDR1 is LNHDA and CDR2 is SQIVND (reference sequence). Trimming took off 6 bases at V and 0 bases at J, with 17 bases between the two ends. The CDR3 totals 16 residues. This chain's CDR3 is CASRFRATDTNYGYTF. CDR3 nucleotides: TGTGCCAGTAGATTTCGTGCGACAGACACTAACTATGGCTACACCTTC.

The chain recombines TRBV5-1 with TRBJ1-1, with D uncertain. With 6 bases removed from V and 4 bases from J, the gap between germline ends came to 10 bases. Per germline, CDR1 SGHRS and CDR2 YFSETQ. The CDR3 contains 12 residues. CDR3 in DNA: TGCGCCAGCAAGGCAGGAACCACTGAAGCTTTCTTT. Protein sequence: CASKAGTTEAFF.

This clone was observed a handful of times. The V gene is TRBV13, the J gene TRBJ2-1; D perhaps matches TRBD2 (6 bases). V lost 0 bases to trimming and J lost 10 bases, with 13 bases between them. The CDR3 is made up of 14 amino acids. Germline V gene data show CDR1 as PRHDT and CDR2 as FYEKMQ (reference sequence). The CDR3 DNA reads TGTGCCAGCAGCTTAGGGGGGGGACCCTTAGAGCAGTTCTTC. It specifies CASSLGGGPLEQFF.

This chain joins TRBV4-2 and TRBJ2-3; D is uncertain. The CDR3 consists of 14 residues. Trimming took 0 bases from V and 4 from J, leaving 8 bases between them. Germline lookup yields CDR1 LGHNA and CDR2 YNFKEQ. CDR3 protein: CASSQDRTSDTQYF. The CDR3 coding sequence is TGTGCCAGCAGCCAAGATAGAACTTCAGATACGCAGTATTTT.